The entry that follows covers one T cell receptor beta chain sequence. Its antigen remains undetermined. Per-nucleotide qualities are absent, and no much larger clonotype sits a single base away. Reading the germline V gene (reference sequence) gives CDR1 MNHEY and CDR2 SMNVEV. Trimming costs V 2 bases and J 0 bases, and their ends lie 8 bases apart. The CDR3, from cysteine to phenylalanine, totals 15 residues. The sequence is cut down to CDR3 DNA, 45 bases in frame from base 1. The sample comes from a study of cytomegalovirus exposure and HLA in healthy donors listed by TCRdb under 2017. Looking at the study overall: An earlier analysis of 587 of the donors reported more than 250 Gb of sequence data and 117 million unique TCR beta sequences from about 179 million T cells. Rather than drawing on any new phenotypic data, the later analysis identified candidate immune exposures from TCR beta sequences and the way those sequences occurred across donors. The genetic ancestry cluster associated with self-reported Caucasian donors included around 76% of the 350 to 500 genotyped donors. Donor age, sex, ethnicity and CMV serostatus were compiled together with the repertoire data. The study profiled the T cell repertoires of some 610 subjects by immunosequencing and related them to cytomegalovirus serostatus. A separate validation cohort of roughly 130 different subjects was used in addition to the roughly 640-subject first cohort. Across about 370 genotyped donors of the cohort, an average of roughly 230,000 unique TCR beta nucleotide sequences per donor were sequenced, and approximately 19% of those sequences were non-productive. The number of donors typed differed by locus, with about 629-640 for A, B, C, DRB1 and DQB1, roughly 520 for DQA1, about 610 for DPA1, and about 450 for DPB1. An early release that covered 640 HLA-typed donors contained around 300 gigabases of sequencing data and tens of millions of unique TCR sequences. All discovery cohort repertoires had been generated on a single sequencing platform. A later genetic analysis took genome-wide SNP genotypes for about three fifths of the 666 donors and used that subset as a discovery cohort. To study patterns of TCR occurrence, a later analysis re-analyzed previously published TCR beta repertoires from under 750 donors and added high-resolution HLA genotyping. About five DR-DQ haplotypes were treated as single units for association and clustering because of strong linkage in the cohort. The study aimed to test whether cataloging public T cell receptors could reveal signatures of past pathogen exposure. An earlier analysis of 587 of the donors used high-throughput TCR beta sequencing to judge whether each TCR beta V gene segment behaved as functional or pseudogenic. HLA typing covered class I and class II loci at four-digit resolution. High-throughput TCR immunosequencing, statistical association of individual TCRs with disease status, and machine learning were combined to predict cytomegalovirus infection status.

Points the paper makes about the study in general: A later analysis found that TCR association rates varied across HLA loci, with DRB1 alleles showing the most associated TCRs and HLA-C alleles the fewest. HLA typing was unavailable for some donors at each locus, so association tests used only the typed subset. In a later analysis, HLA-associated TCR beta chains were found to be more clonally expanded and to have lower generation probabilities than equally common non-associated chains. A further reported finding was that TCR beta sequences accurately predicted the HLA-A and HLA-B alleles for most subjects in the first cohort. An earlier analysis of approximately 530 of the donors showed that most TCR beta V segments appeared in productive rearrangements either about 87% or about 30% of the time, which broadly matched IMGT annotations. Most TCR sequences were observed very rarely across donors, whereas some public TCRs were present in many individuals. Correlated functional status among segregating V segments might be attributable to linkage disequilibrium, but an unknown experimental factor could not be ruled out. In vitro tests confirmed that a few of the cytomegalovirus-associated TCR beta chains recognize cytomegalovirus antigens. At a false discovery rate of 0.05, a later analysis linked 15,000 to 20,000 TCR beta sequences to specific HLA alleles. The earlier analysis of nearly 600 of the donors excluded approximately 17 rarely observed V segments, including chromosome 9 orphons, because counts were too low. In this cohort, only TCR beta chains were sequenced, and detectable features were limited by the absence of alpha or paired-chain data. A group of highly shared sequence variants was considered likely to be a technical artifact of the sequencing pipeline. In a later analysis, several top co-occurrence clusters were reported to appear linked to parvovirus B19, influenza, CMV and Epstein-Barr virus. A total of fewer than 200 TCR beta chains were listed by the study as associated with cytomegalovirus. V-gene and J-gene trimming of TCR beta chains was associated with a missense DCLRE1C variant in a later genetic analysis, and the association was replicated in an independent cohort. Some IMGT-functional V segments, including TRBV6-2 and TRBV6-3, could not be distinguished by the 87-base-pair reads and were therefore excluded. When HLA alleles, especially DR and DQ, strongly co-occurred, TCR associations were difficult to assign to individual alleles. Most CMV-associated TCR beta chains appeared to be HLA-restricted in a later analysis, and the HLA associations seemed to be driven largely by CMV exposure. The classifier was reported to diagnose cytomegalovirus status with high specificity and sensitivity in both the original and validation cohorts. According to the authors, the approach could potentially be generalized to other disease states and immunological phenotypes. Sequencing depth was assumed to be roughly uniform across donors in the presence/absence analyses, though that assumption may not hold. In a later genetic analysis, fewer N-insertions in productive TCRs were reported among donors in an Asian-associated ancestry cluster than the approximately 710-donor mean. Immune exposure information for the cohort was limited to CMV serostatus.

The cohort comprised hundreds of healthy bone marrow donors. All cohort members were sampled while nominally healthy, although unrecorded immune exposures were likely present. The donor tested CMV seronegative, placing the donor among the roughly 400 seronegative members of the cohort. A peripheral blood sample was collected from each donor, and TCR beta sequencing was performed on peripheral blood mononuclear cells. Genomic DNA was extracted from the blood cell samples with the Qiagen DNeasy Blood Extraction Kit. Library preparation used the immunoSEQ multiplex PCR assay. A mixture of 60 forward primers for TCR Vbeta segments and 13 reverse primers for TCR Jbeta segments was used in the multiplex PCR. Amplification of the CDR3 region of rearranged TCR beta genes was performed with a multiplex PCR assay on genomic DNA. Amplified TCR beta libraries were sequenced as 87-base-pair reads on the Illumina HiSeq System. The paper's data handling went like this. In a later analysis, approximately 74 million unique TCR beta chains were counted across the 500 to 850 repertoires, and about 10 million of these chains were shared by at least two donors. Raw reads were error-corrected and collapsed into unique sequences with a nearest-neighbor algorithm that merged closely related sequences to remove PCR and sequencing errors. Alignment of CDR3 sequences to IMGT reference sequences was used to assign V, D and J gene segments. For a sequence to be retained, a match of at least six nucleotides to both a V gene segment and a J gene segment was required. Rearrangements were classified as productive when the CDR3 lacked stop codons and remained in frame with V and J, and all other rearrangements were classified as non-productive. CDR3 was defined according to IMGT convention as the region running from the second conserved V-encoded cysteine to the conserved J-encoded phenylalanine. In an earlier analysis of around 640 of the donors, sequences lacking an unambiguous match to a single V gene segment were excluded. An earlier analysis of approximately 590 of the donors classified V segments as functional when productive rearrangements were above 56.7% and as segregating when the standard deviation between donors was above 5%. A statistical classification framework was built for diagnosing cytomegalovirus status from the catalog of TCR beta chain sequences. V and J gene assignment, in a later analysis, came from comparing TCR nucleotide sequences with IMGT/GENE-DB human TR gene sequences. In a later analysis, CDR3 sequences and most-parsimonious VDJ recombination scenarios were assigned using the TCRdist pipeline. In a later analysis, every TCR beta chain was defined by the combination of its CDR3 amino acid sequence and its V-gene family, and reads without a unique V-gene family were dropped. As a way to deal with suspected cross-contamination and a sequencing artifact, a later analysis dropped 450 to 600 nucleotide sequences that were highly shared and had low generation probability. A later analysis calculated a clonal expansion index for each public chain from normalized within-repertoire ranks of inferred template counts. A later analysis computed generation probabilities with a VDJ recombination model fitted to out-of-frame rearrangements, and checked the results against IGoR. A later analysis scored TCR-TCR, TCR-HLA and TCR-CMV co-occurrence with hypergeometric tests, applying a repertoire-size bias correction to TCR pairs. In a later analysis, false discovery rates were estimated by permuting HLA or CMV assignments 20 times. In a later analysis, co-occurring TCRs were grouped using DBSCAN, and TCRdist sequence similarity was added for clustering within HLA-allele-positive subsets. For co-occurrence clustering, repertoires with fewer than 30,000 or more than 120,000 public chains were excluded, along with five or six repertoires with anomalous nucleotide sharing. TCRdb's version of the immuneACCESS table is confined to in-frame rearrangements and falls short of the full clone set. An unresolved V gene accounts for under half of the shortfall where checked; the remainder is of unknown origin. D and trimming come from the DNA, and the V and J calls and clone size come from that table. The table for this sample lists roughly 280,000 clones; more than 55% of them were counted only once. The leading ten clones occupy 2% to 2.5% of the sample.

The clonotype originates from a female donor in good health and CMV-seronegative. The receptor chain draws on TRBV27 and TRBJ2-1; possibly the D gene is TRBD1, per 5 matching bases. The sample was PBMCs. Read as DNA, the sequence is TGTGCCAGCAGTTTAGACAGCAGCTCCTACAATGAGCAGTTCTTC. The resulting protein is CASSLDSSSYNEQFF.